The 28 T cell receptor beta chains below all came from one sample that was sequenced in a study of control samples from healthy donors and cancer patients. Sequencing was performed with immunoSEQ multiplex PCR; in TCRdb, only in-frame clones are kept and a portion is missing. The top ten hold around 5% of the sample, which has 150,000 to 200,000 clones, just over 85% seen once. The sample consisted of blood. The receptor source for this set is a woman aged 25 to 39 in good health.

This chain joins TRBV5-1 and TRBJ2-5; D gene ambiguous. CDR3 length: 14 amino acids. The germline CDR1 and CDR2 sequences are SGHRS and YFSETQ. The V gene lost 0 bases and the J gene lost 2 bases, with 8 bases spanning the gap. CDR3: CASSLGKGQETQYF. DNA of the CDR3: TGCGCCAGCAGCTTGGGAAAGGGTCAAGAGACCCAGTACTTC.

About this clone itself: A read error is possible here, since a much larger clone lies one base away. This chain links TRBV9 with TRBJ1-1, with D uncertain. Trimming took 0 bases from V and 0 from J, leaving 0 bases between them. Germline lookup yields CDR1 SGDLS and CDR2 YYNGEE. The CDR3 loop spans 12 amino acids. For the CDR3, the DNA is TGTGCCAGCAGCGTAGTGAACACTGAAGCTTTCTTT. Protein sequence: CASSVVNTEAFF.

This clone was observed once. CDR3 loop: CASSQDVGRGIYEHHEQYV. CDR3 nucleotide sequence: TGCGCCAGCAGCCAAGACGTGGGCCGTGGGATCTACGAGCATCACGAGCAGTACGTC. The J gene is TRBJ2-7, the V gene TRBV4-1, with D hard to call. The CDR3 is made up of 19 amino acids. Germline V CDR1 and CDR2: MGHRA, YSYEKL. V was clipped by 0 bases and J by 5 bases, with 26 bases between them.

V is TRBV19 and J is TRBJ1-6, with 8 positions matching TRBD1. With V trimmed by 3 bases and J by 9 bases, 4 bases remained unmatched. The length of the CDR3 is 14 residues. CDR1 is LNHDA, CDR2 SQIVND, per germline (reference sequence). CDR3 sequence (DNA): TGTGCCAGTAGTATGGGGACAGGCGGTTCACCCCTCCACTTT. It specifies CASSMGTGGSPLHF.

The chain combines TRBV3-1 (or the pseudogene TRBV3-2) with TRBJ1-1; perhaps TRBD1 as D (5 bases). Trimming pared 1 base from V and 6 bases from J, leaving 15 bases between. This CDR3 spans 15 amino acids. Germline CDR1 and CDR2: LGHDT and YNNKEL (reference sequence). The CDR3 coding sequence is TGTGCCAGCAGCCAAGGTCACTCCCAGGGACCTGAAGCTTTCTTT. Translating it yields CASSQGHSQGPEAFF.

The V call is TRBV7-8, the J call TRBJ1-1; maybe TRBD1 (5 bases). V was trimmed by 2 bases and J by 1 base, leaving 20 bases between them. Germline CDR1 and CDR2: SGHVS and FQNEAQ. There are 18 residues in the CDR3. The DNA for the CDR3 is TGTGCCAGCAGCTTATCCAGGGTCAGACTAGAGGCGAACACTGAAGCTTTCTTT. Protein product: CASSLSRVRLEANTEAFF.

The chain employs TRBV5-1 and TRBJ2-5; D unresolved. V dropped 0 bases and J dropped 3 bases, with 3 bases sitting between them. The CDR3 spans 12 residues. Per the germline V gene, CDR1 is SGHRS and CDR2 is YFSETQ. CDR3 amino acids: CASSLAKETQYF. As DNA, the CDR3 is TGCGCCAGCAGCTTGGCCAAAGAGACCCAGTACTTC.

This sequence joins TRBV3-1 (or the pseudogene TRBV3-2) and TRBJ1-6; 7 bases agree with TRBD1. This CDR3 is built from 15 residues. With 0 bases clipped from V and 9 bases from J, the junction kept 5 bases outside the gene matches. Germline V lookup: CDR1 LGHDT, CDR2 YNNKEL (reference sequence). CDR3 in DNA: TGTGCCAGCAGCCAAGAACCGACAGGGACTTCACCCCTCCACTTT. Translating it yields CASSQEPTGTSPLHF.

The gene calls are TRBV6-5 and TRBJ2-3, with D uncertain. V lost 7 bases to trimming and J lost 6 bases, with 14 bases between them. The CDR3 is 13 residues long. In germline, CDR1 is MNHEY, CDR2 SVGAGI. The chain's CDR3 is CASTKGRSDTQYF. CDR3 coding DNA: TGTGCCAGCACTAAAGGCAGGTCTGATACGCAGTATTTT.

The CDR3 DNA is TGTGCCAGCAGCTTGACGTTGAACCAAGAGACCCAGTACTTC. Translated: CASSLTLNQETQYF. This chain joins TRBV28 and TRBJ2-5; no definite D call. The CDR3 has 14 amino acids. The V gene's germline CDR1 is MDHEN and CDR2 SYDVKM. V lost 6 bases and J 0 bases, leaving 11 bases between the germline ends.

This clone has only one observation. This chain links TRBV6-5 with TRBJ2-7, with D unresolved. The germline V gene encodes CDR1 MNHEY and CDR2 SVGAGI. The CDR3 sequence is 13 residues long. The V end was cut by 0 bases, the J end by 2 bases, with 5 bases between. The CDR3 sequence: CASSYSIAYEQYF. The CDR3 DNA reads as TGTGCCAGCAGTTACTCGATCGCCTACGAGCAGTACTTC.

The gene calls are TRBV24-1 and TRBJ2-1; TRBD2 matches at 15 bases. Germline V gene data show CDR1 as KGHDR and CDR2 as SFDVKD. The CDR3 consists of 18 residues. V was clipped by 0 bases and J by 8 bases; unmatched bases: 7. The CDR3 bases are TGTGCCACCAGTGATTTGAGGACTAGCGGGGGGGCAGGGGATGAGCAGTTCTTC. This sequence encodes CATSDLRTSGGAGDEQFF.

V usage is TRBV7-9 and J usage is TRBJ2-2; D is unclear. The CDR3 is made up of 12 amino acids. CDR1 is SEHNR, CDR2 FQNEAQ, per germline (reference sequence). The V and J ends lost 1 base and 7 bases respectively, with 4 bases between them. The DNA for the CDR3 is TGTGCCAGCAGCTTAGGCATCGGGGAGCTGTTTTTT. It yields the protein CASSLGIGELFF.

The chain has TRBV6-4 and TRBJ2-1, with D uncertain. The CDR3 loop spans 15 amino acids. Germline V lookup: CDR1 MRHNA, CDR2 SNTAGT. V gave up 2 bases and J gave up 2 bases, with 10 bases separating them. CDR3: CASSDEWEPYNEQFF. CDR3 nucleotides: TGTGCCAGCAGTGACGAGTGGGAACCCTACAATGAGCAGTTCTTC.

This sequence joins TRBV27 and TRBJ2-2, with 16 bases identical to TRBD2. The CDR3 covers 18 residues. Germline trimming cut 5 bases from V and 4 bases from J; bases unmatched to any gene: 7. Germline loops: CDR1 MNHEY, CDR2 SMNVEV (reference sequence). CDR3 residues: CASSKGLAGGHLTGELFF. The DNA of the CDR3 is TGTGCCAGCAGTAAGGGACTAGCGGGGGGGCATCTCACCGGGGAGCTGTTTTTT.

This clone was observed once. The CDR3 sequence is CASTRGGPNEQYF. CDR3 DNA: TGTGCCAGCACCCGGGGAGGGCCGAACGAGCAGTACTTC. The V and J genes are TRBV28 and TRBJ2-7; 7 bases agree with TRBD2. CDR3 length: 13 amino acids. After removal of 7 bases from V and 5 bases from J, the junction contained 8 bases not matched to a gene. Germline assignment: CDR1 MDHEN and CDR2 SYDVKM.

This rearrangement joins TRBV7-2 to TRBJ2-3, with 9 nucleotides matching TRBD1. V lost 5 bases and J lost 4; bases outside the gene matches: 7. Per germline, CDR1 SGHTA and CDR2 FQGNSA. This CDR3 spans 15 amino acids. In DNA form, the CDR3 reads TGTGCCAGCAGCCCCGGGACAGGGAGATCAGATACGCAGTATTTT. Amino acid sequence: CASSPGTGRSDTQYF.

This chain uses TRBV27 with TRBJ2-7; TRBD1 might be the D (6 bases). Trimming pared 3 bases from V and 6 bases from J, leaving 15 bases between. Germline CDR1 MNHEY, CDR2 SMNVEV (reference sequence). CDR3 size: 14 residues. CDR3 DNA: TGTGCCAGCAGTTTCTTCAACAGGGCGACCGAGCAGTACTTC. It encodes CASSFFNRATEQYF.

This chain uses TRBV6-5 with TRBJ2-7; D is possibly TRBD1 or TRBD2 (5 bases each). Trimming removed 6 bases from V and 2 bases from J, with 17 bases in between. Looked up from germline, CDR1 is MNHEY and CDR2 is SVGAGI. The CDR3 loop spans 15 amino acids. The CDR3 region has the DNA TGTGCCAGCAGATCGGGACCTGCCTCGACCTACGAGCAGTACTTC. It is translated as CASRSGPASTYEQYF.

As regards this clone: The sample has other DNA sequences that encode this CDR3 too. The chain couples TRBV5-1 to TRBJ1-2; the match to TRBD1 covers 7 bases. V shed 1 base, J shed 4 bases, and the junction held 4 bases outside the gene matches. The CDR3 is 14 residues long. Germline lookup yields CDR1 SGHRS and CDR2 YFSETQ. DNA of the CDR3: TGCGCCAGCAGCTTGACAGGGGCGGGCTATGGCTACACCTTC. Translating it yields CASSLTGAGYGYTF.

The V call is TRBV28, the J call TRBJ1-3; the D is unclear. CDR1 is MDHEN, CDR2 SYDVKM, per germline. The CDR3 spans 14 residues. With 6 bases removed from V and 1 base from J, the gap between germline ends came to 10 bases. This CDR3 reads CASSTSGSGNTIYF. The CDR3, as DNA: TGTGCCAGCAGCACCAGCGGGTCTGGAAACACCATATATTTT.

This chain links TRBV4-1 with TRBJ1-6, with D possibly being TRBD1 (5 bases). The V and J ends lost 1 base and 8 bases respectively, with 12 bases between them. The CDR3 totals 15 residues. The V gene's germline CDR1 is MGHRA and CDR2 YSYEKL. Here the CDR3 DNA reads TGCGCCAGCAGCCAAGTCGCCAGGGCCGATTCACCCCTCCACTTT. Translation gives CASSQVARADSPLHF.

Here the CDR3 reads CASSLANRESGGYTF. DNA for the CDR3: TGTGCCAGCAGCTTAGCAAACAGGGAATCTGGCGGCTACACCTTC. The chain couples TRBV7-9 to TRBJ1-2; possible D gene TRBD1, 6 bases. V lost 0 bases and J 8 bases, leaving 16 bases between the germline ends. CDR3 length: 15 residues. Germline-derived CDR1 and CDR2 are SEHNR and FQNEAQ (reference sequence).

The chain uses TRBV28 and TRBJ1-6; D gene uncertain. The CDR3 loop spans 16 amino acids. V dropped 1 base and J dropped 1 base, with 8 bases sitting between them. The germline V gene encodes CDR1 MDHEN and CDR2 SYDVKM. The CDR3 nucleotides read TGTGCCAGCAGTTTATCGGCAGATTCCTATAATTCACCCCTCCACTTT. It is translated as CASSLSADSYNSPLHF.

CDR3 nucleotides: TGCAGTGCCAGTGGACAGGGAAGACAAGAGACCCAGTACTTC. Translating gives CSASGQGRQETQYF. J is TRBJ2-5 and V is TRBV20-1; 8 bases agree with TRBD1. The CDR3 is made up of 14 amino acids. After removal of 6 bases from V and 2 bases from J, the junction contained 8 bases not matched to a gene. CDR1 DFQATT and CDR2 SNEGSKA come from the germline V gene (reference sequence).

CDR3 nucleotides: TGTGCCAGCAGCTTGAACTGGCTAGATCGGACCGGGGAGCTGTTTTTT. Its protein is CASSLNWLDRTGELFF. The genes are TRBV7-9 and TRBJ2-2; no reliable D call. Trimming shortened V by 3 bases and J by 5 bases, and 16 bases separated the two germline ends. Germline loops: CDR1 SEHNR, CDR2 FQNEAQ (reference sequence). This CDR3 region has 16 residues. Full variable domain (rest looked up from reference TRBV7-9 and TRBJ2-2): DTGVSQNPRHKITKRGQNVTFRCDPISEHNRLYWYRQTLGQGPEFLTYFQNEAQLEKSRLLSDRFSAERPKGSFSTLEIQRTEQGDSAMYLCASSLNWLDRTGELFFGEGSRLTVL.

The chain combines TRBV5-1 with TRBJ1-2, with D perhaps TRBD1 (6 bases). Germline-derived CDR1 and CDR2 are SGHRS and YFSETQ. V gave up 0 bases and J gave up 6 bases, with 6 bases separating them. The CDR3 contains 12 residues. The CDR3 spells CASSLDRDGYTF. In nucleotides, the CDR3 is TGCGCCAGCAGCTTGGACAGGGATGGCTACACCTTC.

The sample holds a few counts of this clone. The CDR3 DNA reads TGTGCCAGCAGTGTCTCTCAGGGGGCTATTGAAAAACTGTTTTTT. Encoded protein: CASSVSQGAIEKLFF. The chain couples TRBV2 to TRBJ1-4; 8 nucleotides match TRBD1. The CDR3 consists of 15 residues. Losses at the gene ends were 4 bases for V and 7 bases for J; bases not matched to a gene: 8. Germline lookup yields CDR1 SNHLY and CDR2 FYNNEI.